The next 26 T cell receptor beta chains were all read from a single sample in a study of blood T cell repertoires in COVID-19. Assay used: immunoSEQ multiplex PCR; TCRdb lists only in-frame clones, some missing. Found here are about 24,000 clones, 65% to 80% of them singletons; the top ten hold about a fifth. Material: peripheral blood. The receptors come from a human donor in a cohort sampled during active or convalescent COVID-19.

The chain links TRBV6-5 to TRBJ1-6, with D possibly matching TRBD1 (6 bases). CDR1 and CDR2 (germline): MNHEY, SVGAGI. The CDR3 extends over 15 amino acids. The germline V and J ends were trimmed by 6 bases and 5 bases, with 14 bases remaining between them. CDR3 DNA sequence: TGTGCCAGCAGCCCCCCGACAGGAAATAATTCACCCCTCCACTTT. It translates to CASSPPTGNNSPLHF.

This clone appeared a few times. The chain links TRBV10-2 to TRBJ2-1; TRBD1 agrees at 8 bases. Germline assignment: CDR1 WSHSY and CDR2 SAAADI. The CDR3 loop spans 13 amino acids. V was clipped by 6 bases and J by 9 bases; unmatched bases: 7. CDR3: CASSDKDRAEQFF. The CDR3 DNA is TGCGCCAGCAGCGACAAGGACAGGGCTGAGCAGTTCTTC.

This clone has a handful of counts. This chain links TRBV7-8 with TRBJ1-5; D is unclear. Trimming cost V 1 base and J 3 bases, with 13 bases left between them. The CDR3 loop spans 16 amino acids. Germline V gene lookup returns CDR1 SGHVS and CDR2 FQNEAQ. The CDR3 spells CASSLGRIGLNQPQHF. DNA of the CDR3: TGTGCCAGCAGCTTAGGACGGATCGGACTCAATCAGCCCCAGCATTTT.

The rearrangement links TRBV9 to TRBJ1-2; 7 bases align to TRBD1. V lost 3 bases to trimming and J lost 0 bases; unmatched junction nucleotides: 2. The CDR3 consists of 14 residues. CDR1 SGDLS and CDR2 YYNGEE come from the germline V gene. The CDR3: CASSAGTANYGYTF. For the CDR3, the DNA is TGTGCCAGCAGCGCCGGGACAGCTAACTATGGCTACACCTTC.

This clone was seen only once. J is TRBJ1-2 and V is TRBV6-5; no firm D call. Germline loops: CDR1 MNHEY, CDR2 SVGAGI. The CDR3 extends over 13 amino acids. Trimming left V 7 bases short and J 4 bases short, with 13 bases between. The CDR3 DNA reads TGTGCCAGCACCATCCGAGGGCTCTATGGCTACACCTTC. Translating gives CASTIRGLYGYTF.

This clone showed up just a few times. The chain links TRBV28 to TRBJ1-5; D might be TRBD1 (5 bases). Trimming left V 3 bases short and J 4 bases short, with 16 bases between. The CDR3 has 16 amino acids. Germline V gene sequence: CDR1 MDHEN, CDR2 SYDVKM. DNA of the CDR3: TGTGCCAGCAGTTTGGGGCAGGCCTTGGCTAATCAGCCCCAGCATTTT. This sequence encodes CASSLGQALANQPQHF.

This chain connects TRBV27 to TRBJ2-3, with 7 bases that match TRBD2. Germline V gene sequence: CDR1 MNHEY, CDR2 SMNVEV (reference sequence). The J segment lost 3 bases and the V segment lost 2 bases, leaving 2 bases of the junction unmatched. The CDR3 runs 14 residues. This CDR3 reads CASSLLAATDTQYF. In DNA, the CDR3 is TGTGCCAGCAGTTTACTAGCGGCAACAGATACGCAGTATTTT.

This clone was seen only a few times. The rearrangement links TRBV30 to TRBJ1-4, with D possibly TRBD1 on 6 matching bases. V lost 0 bases and J 7 bases, leaving 9 bases between the germline ends. The CDR3 covers 13 residues. Germline V gene sequence: CDR1 GTSNPN, CDR2 SVGIG (reference sequence). CDR3 nucleotides: TGTGCCTGGAGTGTACGCAGGGGTGAAAAACTGTTTTTT. It is translated as CAWSVRRGEKLFF.

This clone was seen more than once but under ten times. This chain uses TRBV7-9 with TRBJ2-7; 7 positions match TRBD1. Trimming cost V 6 bases and J 6 bases; bases outside gene matches: 8. Germline lookup yields CDR1 SEHNR and CDR2 FQNEAQ (reference sequence). CDR3 length: 13 residues. In DNA form, the CDR3 reads TGTGCCAGCAGACGCGGAGACAGGGTCGAGCAGTACTTC. It encodes CASRRGDRVEQYF.

This chain joins TRBV2 and TRBJ2-1; 9 bases are shared with TRBD2. The CDR3 is made up of 15 amino acids. The V gene's germline CDR1 is SNHLY and CDR2 FYNNEI. V shed 9 bases, J shed 5 bases, and the junction held 11 bases outside the gene matches. CDR3 protein: CARRSGREGDNEQFF. In nucleotides, the CDR3 is TGTGCCAGGCGAAGTGGGCGGGAGGGGGACAATGAGCAGTTCTTC.

V is TRBV4-3 and J is TRBJ2-3, with D unresolved. Trimming removed 0 bases at V and 3 bases at J, with 10 bases between. Germline CDR1 is LGHNA and CDR2 is YSLEER. This CDR3 region has 15 residues. For the CDR3, the DNA is TGCGCCAGCAGCCAAGACTTTCTCTTTACAGATACGCAGTATTTT. Translated, it gives CASSQDFLFTDTQYF.

The V and J genes are TRBV5-1 and TRBJ1-1, with D possibly being TRBD1 (6 bases). The CDR3 length is 14 residues. CDR1 SGHRS and CDR2 YFSETQ come from the germline V gene. Between the trimmed V and J ends, which lost 1 base and 5 bases, there was a span of 12 bases. The DNA for the CDR3 is TGCGCCAGCAGCTTGTCCACTCAGGGGACTGAAGCTTTCTTT. Translation gives CASSLSTQGTEAFF.

The chain employs TRBV19 and TRBJ2-5; 12 bases agree with TRBD2. V lost 4 bases, J lost 5 bases, and 5 bases stayed unmatched. CDR1 is LNHDA and CDR2 is SQIVND in the germline V gene (reference sequence). The CDR3 extends over 15 amino acids. In nucleotides, the CDR3 is TGTGCCAGTAGTACCGCTAGCGGGGGGGCTGAGACCCAGTACTTC. It specifies CASSTASGGAETQYF.

This chain joins TRBV19 and TRBJ2-2, with a weak D call TRBD1 (5 bases). CDR3 length: 11 amino acids. CDR1 LNHDA and CDR2 SQIVND come from the germline V gene (reference sequence). V was cut by 8 bases and J by 6 bases, with 7 bases left in between. Here the CDR3 reads CASLGAGELFF. CDR3 DNA sequence: TGTGCCAGTTTAGGGGCCGGGGAGCTGTTTTTT.

This chain links TRBV7-2 with TRBJ1-2, with D uncertain. The CDR3 consists of 18 residues. CDR1 is SGHTA, CDR2 FQGNSA, per germline. V lost 1 base and J 4 bases, leaving 22 bases between the germline ends. CDR3 coding DNA: TGTGCCAGCAGCTTAGTAGCGCCAGCCCGGGGATCGAGCTATGGCTACACCTTC. It codes for CASSLVAPARGSSYGYTF.

The rearrangement links TRBV4-3 to TRBJ2-3, with D perhaps TRBD1 (5 bases). The germline V gene encodes CDR1 LGHNA and CDR2 YSLEER. V was pared by 1 base and J by 2 bases, with 10 bases between. The CDR3 sequence is 15 residues long. For the CDR3, the DNA is TGCGCCAGCAGCCAAGGAAAGGGGCCCACAGATACGCAGTATTTT. Amino acids: CASSQGKGPTDTQYF.

By share of the sample, this clone is medium-sized. The chain carries TRBV7-6 and TRBJ2-1; no firm D call. The CDR3 is made up of 12 amino acids. Germline loops: CDR1 SGHVS, CDR2 FNYEAQ. Between the trimmed V and J ends, which lost 5 bases and 9 bases, there was a span of 11 bases. The CDR3 DNA reads TGTGCCAGCAGCATTAAAGAGGCTGAGCAGTTCTTC. This gives the protein CASSIKEAEQFF.

This clone occurred once. The chain recombines TRBV12-5 with TRBJ2-5; no clear D. CDR1 is LGHNT, CDR2 FRNRAP, per germline. V lost 6 bases and J 2 bases, leaving 10 bases between the germline ends. This CDR3 has 13 amino acids. The CDR3 sequence is CASGHTLQETQYF. The CDR3 DNA sequence: TGTGCTAGTGGCCATACTCTGCAAGAGACCCAGTACTTC.

V usage is TRBV28 and J usage is TRBJ1-1; TRBD1 matches at 9 bases. CDR3 length equals 15 residues. The V gene end was trimmed by 7 bases and the J gene end by 2 bases; junction bases not matched to a gene: 8. CDR1 is MDHEN, CDR2 SYDVKM, per germline. For the CDR3, the DNA is TGTGCCAGCAATAAACAGGGGGCGAGAAACACTGAAGCTTTCTTT. It specifies CASNKQGARNTEAFF.

This chain uses TRBV7-6 with TRBJ2-1, with 10 positions matching TRBD1. The CDR3 consists of 15 residues. The V gene end was trimmed by 7 bases and the J gene end by 7 bases; junction bases not matched to a gene: 10. Germline-derived CDR1 and CDR2 are SGHVS and FNYEAQ. The CDR3 coding sequence is TGTGCCAGCACCGTTGACAGGGGGCTTCGGAATGAGCAGTTCTTC. This gives the protein CASTVDRGLRNEQFF.

This chain links TRBV2 with TRBJ1-2; D is undetermined. Looked up from germline, CDR1 is SNHLY and CDR2 is FYNNEI. V was trimmed by 0 bases and J by 7 bases, leaving 15 bases between them. The CDR3 has 15 amino acids. CDR3 region: CASSEALVRISGYTF. The CDR3 DNA sequence: TGTGCCAGCAGTGAAGCGCTGGTCAGGATTAGTGGCTACACCTTC.

This clone was seen only a few times. J is TRBJ1-5 and V is TRBV4-1; unclear D gene. Looked up from germline, CDR1 is MGHRA and CDR2 is YSYEKL. Deletions cut 0 bases from V and 6 bases from J, with 3 bases between. This CDR3 contains 12 residues. The DNA of the CDR3 is TGCGCCAGCAGCCAAGACGGTCAGCCCCAGCATTTT. Its protein product is CASSQDGQPQHF.

This clone showed up just a few times. The chain couples TRBV7-9 to TRBJ1-5; tentatively, D is TRBD1 (5 bases). Between the trimmed V and J ends, which lost 4 bases and 0 bases, there was a span of 19 bases. Germline V lookup: CDR1 SEHNR, CDR2 FQNEAQ (reference sequence). CDR3 length: 18 residues. The CDR3 region is CASSSAPGGSYSNQPQHF. The CDR3 DNA sequence: TGTGCCAGCAGCTCGGCGCCGGGGGGGTCTTATAGCAATCAGCCCCAGCATTTT.

The table lists this clone with a count of one. The chain carries TRBV5-6 and TRBJ2-6, with TRBD2 matching over 10 bases. Germline trimming cut 7 bases from V and 2 bases from J; bases unmatched to any gene: 12. This CDR3 is 18 amino acids long. Germline values: CDR1 SGHDT, CDR2 YYEEEE. This CDR3 reads CASLALSGRSPGANVLTF. CDR3 coding DNA: TGTGCCAGCTTAGCGCTTAGCGGGAGGTCGCCTGGGGCCAACGTCCTGACTTTC.

The sample holds a few counts of this clone. The chain links TRBV11-2 to TRBJ2-7; 7 bases are shared with TRBD2. V dropped 6 bases and J dropped 5; count of bases not matched to a gene: 10. Germline V gene sequence: CDR1 SGHAT, CDR2 FQNNGV. The CDR3 contains 14 residues. The CDR3 region is CASRAGGSYDEQYF. The CDR3 region has the DNA TGTGCCAGCAGGGCTGGCGGGAGTTATGACGAGCAGTACTTC.

The chain recombines TRBV13 with TRBJ2-1; TRBD2 matches 11 bases. The CDR3 totals 18 residues. Germline assignment: CDR1 PRHDT and CDR2 FYEKMQ (reference sequence). V dropped 4 bases and J dropped 8; count of bases not matched to a gene: 16. CDR3 sequence reads: CASSSRNLAGGAPDEQFF. The DNA for the CDR3 is TGTGCCAGCAGCTCGCGAAACTTAGCGGGGGGGGCCCCCGATGAGCAGTTCTTC.